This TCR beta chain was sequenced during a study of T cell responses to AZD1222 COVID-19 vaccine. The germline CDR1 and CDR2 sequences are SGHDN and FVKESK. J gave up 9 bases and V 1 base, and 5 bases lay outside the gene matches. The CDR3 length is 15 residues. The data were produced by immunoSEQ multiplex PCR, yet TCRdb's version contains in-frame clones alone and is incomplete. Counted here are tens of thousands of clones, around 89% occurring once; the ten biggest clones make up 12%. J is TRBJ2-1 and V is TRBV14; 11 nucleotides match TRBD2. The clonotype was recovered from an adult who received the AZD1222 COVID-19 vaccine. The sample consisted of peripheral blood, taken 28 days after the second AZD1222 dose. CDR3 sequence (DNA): TGTGCCAGCAGCCAAGTAGCGGGAGGGCCGTTTGAGCAGTTCTTC. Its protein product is CASSQVAGGPFEQFF.